A single T cell receptor beta chain is shown here with its context. The antigen remains unidentified. This specimen belongs to a study of OX40 agonist ivuxolimab in advanced cancers. The overall study: Age averaged 60 years (range about 23 to 80), and around 87% were male. Study observations and caveats: Some nonresponders additionally presented with little normalized T-cell clonal expansion.

Repertoires were generated with immunoSEQ multiplex PCR, while TCRdb's copy carries only in-frame clones and drops some. The data hold 50,000 to 65,000 clones, with about 87% observed a single time. The sample was CD4+ or CD8+ T cells sorted from blood, taken in a trial of the OX40 agonist ivuxolimab. The source of this sequence is an adult with an advanced solid tumor such as melanoma, head and neck, liver or kidney cancer.

The CDR3 loop is CASSIASLAGQETQYF. The CDR3 region has the DNA TGTGCCAGTAGTATAGCGAGCCTAGCGGGTCAAGAGACCCAGTACTTC. V is TRBV19 and J is TRBJ2-5; 8 bases map to TRBD2. This CDR3 is 16 amino acids long. CDR1 and CDR2 from the germline V gene are LNHDA and SQIVND (reference sequence). V lost 1 base, J lost 2 bases, and 6 bases stayed unmatched.